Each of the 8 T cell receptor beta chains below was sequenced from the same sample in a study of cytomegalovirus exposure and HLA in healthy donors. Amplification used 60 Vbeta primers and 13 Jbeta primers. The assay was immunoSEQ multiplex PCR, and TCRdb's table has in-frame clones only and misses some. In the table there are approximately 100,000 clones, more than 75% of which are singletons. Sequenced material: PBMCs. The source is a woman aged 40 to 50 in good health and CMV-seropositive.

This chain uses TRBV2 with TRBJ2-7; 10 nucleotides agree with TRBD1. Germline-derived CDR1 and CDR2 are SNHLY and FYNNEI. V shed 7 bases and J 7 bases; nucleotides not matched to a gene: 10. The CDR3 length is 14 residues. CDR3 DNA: TGTGCCAGCAAGGCCGGGACAGGGGTGGAAGAGCAGTACTTC. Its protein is CASKAGTGVEEQYF.

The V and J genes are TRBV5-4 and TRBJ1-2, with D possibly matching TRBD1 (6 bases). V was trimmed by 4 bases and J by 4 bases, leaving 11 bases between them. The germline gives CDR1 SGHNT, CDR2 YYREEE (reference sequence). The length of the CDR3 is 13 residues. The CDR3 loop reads CASSRDNLYGYTF. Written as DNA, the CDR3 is TGTGCCAGCAGCCGGGACAACCTCTATGGCTACACCTTC.

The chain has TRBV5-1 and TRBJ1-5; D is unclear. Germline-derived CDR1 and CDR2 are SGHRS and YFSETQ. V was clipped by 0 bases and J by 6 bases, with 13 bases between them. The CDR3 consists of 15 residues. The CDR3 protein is CASSLDGEGAQPQHF. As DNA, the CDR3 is TGCGCCAGCAGCTTGGATGGGGAGGGTGCTCAGCCCCAGCATTTT.

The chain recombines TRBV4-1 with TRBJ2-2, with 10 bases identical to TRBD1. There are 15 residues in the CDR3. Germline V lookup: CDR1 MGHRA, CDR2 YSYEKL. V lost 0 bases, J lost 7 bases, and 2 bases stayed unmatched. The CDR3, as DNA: TGCGCCAGCAGCCAAGAAGGACAGGGGGGCGGGGAGCTGTTTTTT. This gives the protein CASSQEGQGGGELFF.

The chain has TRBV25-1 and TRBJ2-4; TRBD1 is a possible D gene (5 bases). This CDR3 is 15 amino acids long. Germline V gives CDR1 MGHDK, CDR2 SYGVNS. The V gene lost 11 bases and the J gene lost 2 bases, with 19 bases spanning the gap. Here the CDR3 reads CARRAGRTPKNIQYF. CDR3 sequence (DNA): TGTGCCCGCCGGGCTGGGCGGACACCCAAAAACATTCAGTACTTC.

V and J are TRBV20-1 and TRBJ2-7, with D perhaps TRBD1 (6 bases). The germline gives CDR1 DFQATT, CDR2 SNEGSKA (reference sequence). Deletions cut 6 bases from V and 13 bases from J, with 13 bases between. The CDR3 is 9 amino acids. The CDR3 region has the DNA TGCAGTGCCTCTCCGGGACATTACTTC. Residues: CSASPGHYF.

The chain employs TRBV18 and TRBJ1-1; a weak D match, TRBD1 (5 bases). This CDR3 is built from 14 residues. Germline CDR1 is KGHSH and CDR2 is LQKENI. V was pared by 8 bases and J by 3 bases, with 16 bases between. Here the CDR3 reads CASTPGGWDTEAFF. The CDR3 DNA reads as TGTGCCAGCACCCCGGGGGGTTGGGACACTGAAGCTTTCTTT.

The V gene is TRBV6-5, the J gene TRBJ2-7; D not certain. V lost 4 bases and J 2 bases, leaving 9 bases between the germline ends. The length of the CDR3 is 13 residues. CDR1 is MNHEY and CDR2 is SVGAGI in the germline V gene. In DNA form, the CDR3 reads TGTGCCAGCAGTTTGCAACAGACCTACGAGCAGTACTTC. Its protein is CASSLQQTYEQYF.